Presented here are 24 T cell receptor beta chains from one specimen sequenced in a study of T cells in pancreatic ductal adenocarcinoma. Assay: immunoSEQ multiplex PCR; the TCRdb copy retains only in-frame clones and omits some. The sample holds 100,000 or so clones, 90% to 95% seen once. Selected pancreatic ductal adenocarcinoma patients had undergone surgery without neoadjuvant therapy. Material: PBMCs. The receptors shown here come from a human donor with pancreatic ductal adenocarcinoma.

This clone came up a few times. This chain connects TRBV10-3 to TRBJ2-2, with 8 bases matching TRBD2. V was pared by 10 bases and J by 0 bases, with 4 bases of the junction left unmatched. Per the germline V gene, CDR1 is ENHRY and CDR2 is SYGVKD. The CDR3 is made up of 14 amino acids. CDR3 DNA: TGTGCCACGGGAGGGGGGGCGAACACCGGGGAGCTGTTTTTT. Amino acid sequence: CATGGGANTGELFF.

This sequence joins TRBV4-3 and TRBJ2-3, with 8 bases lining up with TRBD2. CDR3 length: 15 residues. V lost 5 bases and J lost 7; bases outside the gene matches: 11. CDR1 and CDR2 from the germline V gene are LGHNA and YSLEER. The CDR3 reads CASSTASSGTNTQYF. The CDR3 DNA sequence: TGCGCCAGCAGCACGGCGAGTAGCGGGACGAATACGCAGTATTTT.

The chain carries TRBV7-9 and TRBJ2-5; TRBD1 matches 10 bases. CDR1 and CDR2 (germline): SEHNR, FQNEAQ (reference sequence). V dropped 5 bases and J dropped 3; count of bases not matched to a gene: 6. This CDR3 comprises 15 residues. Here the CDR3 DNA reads TGTGCCAGCAGCCGCGCCGGGACAGGGGAAGAGACCCAGTACTTC. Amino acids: CASSRAGTGEETQYF.

The CDR3 DNA reads as TGTGCCATCAGTGAATTTCTAAGCGATACAGATACGCAGTATTTT. Translated: CAISEFLSDTDTQYF. The chain couples TRBV10-3 to TRBJ2-3; no reliable D call. V was cut by 3 bases and J by 3 bases, with 13 bases left in between. The CDR3 runs to 15 residues. Germline CDR1 is ENHRY and CDR2 is SYGVKD.

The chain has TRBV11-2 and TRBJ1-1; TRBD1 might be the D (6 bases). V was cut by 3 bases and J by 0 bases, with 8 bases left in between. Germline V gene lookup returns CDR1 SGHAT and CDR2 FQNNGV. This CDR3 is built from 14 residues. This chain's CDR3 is CASSFNRVNTEAFF. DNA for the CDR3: TGTGCCAGCAGCTTCAACAGGGTGAACACTGAAGCTTTCTTT.

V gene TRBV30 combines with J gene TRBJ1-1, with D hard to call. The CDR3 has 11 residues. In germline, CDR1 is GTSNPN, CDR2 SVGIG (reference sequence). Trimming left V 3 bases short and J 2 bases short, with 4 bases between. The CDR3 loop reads CAWRTNTEAFF. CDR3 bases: TGTGCCTGGAGGACAAACACTGAAGCTTTCTTT.

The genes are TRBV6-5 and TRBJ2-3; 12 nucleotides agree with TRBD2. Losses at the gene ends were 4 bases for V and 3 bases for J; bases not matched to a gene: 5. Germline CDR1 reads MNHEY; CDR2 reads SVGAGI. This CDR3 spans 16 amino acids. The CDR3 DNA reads TGTGCCAGCAGTTCACGACTAGCGGGGGCGACAGATACGCAGTATTTT. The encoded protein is CASSSRLAGATDTQYF.

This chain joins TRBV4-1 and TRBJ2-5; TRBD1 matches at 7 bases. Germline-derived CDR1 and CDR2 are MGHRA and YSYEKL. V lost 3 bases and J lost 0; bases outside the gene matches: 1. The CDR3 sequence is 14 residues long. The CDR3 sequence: CASSQGQYQETQYF. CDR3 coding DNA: TGCGCCAGCAGCCAGGGACAGTACCAAGAGACCCAGTACTTC.

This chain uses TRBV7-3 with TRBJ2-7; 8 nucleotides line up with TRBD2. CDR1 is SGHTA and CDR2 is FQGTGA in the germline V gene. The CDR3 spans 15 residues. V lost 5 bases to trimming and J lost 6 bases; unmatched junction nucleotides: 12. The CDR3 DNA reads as TGTGCCAGCAGCCCAACCGGGACTAGGTCCGGCGAGCAGTACTTC. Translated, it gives CASSPTGTRSGEQYF.

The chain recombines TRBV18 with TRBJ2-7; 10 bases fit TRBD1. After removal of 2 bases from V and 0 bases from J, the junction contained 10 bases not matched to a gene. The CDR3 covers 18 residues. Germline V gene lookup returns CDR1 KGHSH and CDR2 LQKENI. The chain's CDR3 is CASSPFDRGLGSSYEQYF. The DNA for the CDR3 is TGTGCCAGCTCACCATTCGACAGGGGGCTAGGGAGCTCCTACGAGCAGTACTTC.

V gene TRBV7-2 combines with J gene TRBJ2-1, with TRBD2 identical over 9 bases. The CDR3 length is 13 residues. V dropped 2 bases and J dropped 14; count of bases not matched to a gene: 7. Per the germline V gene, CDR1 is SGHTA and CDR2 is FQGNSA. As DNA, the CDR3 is TGTGCCAGCAGCTTACGATTAGCGGGAGTTAAGTTCTTC. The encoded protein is CASSLRLAGVKFF.

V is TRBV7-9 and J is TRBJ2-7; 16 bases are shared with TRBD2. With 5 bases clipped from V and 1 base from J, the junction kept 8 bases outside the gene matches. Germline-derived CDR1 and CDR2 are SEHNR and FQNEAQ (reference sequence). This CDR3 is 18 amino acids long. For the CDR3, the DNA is TGTGCCAGCAGCCCAGGGACTAGCGGGAGGGCCGGATCCTACGAGCAGTACTTC. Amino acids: CASSPGTSGRAGSYEQYF.

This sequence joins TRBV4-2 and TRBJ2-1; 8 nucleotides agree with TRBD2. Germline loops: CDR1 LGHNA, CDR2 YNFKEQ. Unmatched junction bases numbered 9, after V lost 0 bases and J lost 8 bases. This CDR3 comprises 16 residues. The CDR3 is CASSQDTQREYDEQFF. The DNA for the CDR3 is TGTGCCAGCAGCCAAGATACCCAGCGGGAGTATGATGAGCAGTTCTTC.

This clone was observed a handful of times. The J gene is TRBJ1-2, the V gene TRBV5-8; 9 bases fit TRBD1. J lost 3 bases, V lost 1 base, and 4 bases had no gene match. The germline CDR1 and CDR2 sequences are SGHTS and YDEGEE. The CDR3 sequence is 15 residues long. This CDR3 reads CASSLHGTGHYGYTF. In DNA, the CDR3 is TGTGCCAGCAGCTTGCATGGGACAGGGCACTATGGCTACACCTTC. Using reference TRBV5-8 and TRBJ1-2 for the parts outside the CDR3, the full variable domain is EAGVTQSPTHLIKTRGQQATLRCSPISGHTSVYWYQQALGLGLQFLLWYDEGEERNRGNFPPRFSGRQFPNYSSELNVNALELEDSALYLCASSLHGTGHYGYTFGSGTRLTVV.

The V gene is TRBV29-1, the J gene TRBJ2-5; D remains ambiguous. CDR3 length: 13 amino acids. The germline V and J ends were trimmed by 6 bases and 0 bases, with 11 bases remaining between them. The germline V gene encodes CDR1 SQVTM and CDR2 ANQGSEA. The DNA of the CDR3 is TGCAGCGTAGAACCCCCGTACCAAGAGACCCAGTACTTC. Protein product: CSVEPPYQETQYF.

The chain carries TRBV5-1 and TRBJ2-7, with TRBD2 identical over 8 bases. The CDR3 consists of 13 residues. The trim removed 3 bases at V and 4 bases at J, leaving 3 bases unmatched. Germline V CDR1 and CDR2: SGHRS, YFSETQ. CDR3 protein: CASSWGGRYEQYF. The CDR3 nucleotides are TGCGCCAGCAGCTGGGGCGGGAGGTACGAGCAGTACTTC. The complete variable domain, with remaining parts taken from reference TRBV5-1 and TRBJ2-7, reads KAGVTQTPRYLIKTRGQQVTLSCSPISGHRSVSWYQQTPGQGLQFLFEYFSETQRNKGNFPGRFSGRQFSNSRSEMNVSTLELGDSALYLCASSWGGRYEQYFGPGTRLTVT.

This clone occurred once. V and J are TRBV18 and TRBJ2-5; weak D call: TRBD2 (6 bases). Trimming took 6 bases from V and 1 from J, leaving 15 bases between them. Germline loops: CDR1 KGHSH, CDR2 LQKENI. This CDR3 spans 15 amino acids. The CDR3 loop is CASSRGTVSQETQYF. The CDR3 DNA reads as TGTGCCAGCTCCCGAGGGACTGTCTCCCAAGAGACCCAGTACTTC.

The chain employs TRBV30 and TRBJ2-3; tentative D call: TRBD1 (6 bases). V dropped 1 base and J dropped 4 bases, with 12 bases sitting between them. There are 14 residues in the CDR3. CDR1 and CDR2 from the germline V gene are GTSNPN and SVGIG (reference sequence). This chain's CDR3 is CAWSANSGADTQYF. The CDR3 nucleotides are TGTGCCTGGAGTGCCAACTCAGGGGCAGATACGCAGTATTTT.

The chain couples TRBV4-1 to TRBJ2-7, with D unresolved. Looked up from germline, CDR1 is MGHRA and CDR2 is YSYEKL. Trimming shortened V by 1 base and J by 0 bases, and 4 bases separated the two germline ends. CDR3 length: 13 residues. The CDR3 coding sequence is TGCGCCAGCAGCCAAGTCGGCTCCTACGAGCAGTACTTC. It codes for CASSQVGSYEQYF.

DNA for the CDR3: TGTGCCAGTAGTATGGGACAGCTGAGGGGAAACACCATATATTTT. It codes for CASSMGQLRGNTIYF. V usage is TRBV19 and J usage is TRBJ1-3; 7 nucleotides line up with TRBD1. After removal of 3 bases from V and 4 bases from J, the junction contained 6 bases not matched to a gene. The V gene's germline CDR1 is LNHDA and CDR2 SQIVND (reference sequence). The CDR3 totals 15 residues.

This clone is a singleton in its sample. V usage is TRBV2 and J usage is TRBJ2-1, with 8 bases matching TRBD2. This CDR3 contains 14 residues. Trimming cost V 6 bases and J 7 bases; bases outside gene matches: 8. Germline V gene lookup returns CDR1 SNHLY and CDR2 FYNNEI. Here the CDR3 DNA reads TGTGCCAGCAGGGGGGCGGGAGGACTTAATGAGCAGTTCTTC. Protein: CASRGAGGLNEQFF.

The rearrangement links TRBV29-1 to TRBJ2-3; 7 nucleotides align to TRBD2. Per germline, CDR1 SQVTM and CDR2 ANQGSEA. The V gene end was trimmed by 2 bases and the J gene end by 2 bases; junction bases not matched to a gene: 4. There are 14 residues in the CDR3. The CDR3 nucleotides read TGCAGCGTTGAAAAAGCGGGGTACACAGATACGCAGTATTTT. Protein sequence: CSVEKAGYTDTQYF.

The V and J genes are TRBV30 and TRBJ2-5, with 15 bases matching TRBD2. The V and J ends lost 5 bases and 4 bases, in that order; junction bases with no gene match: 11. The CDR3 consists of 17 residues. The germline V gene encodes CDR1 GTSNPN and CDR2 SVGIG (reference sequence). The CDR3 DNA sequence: TGTGCCTGGGGGGGCGGACTAGCGGGAGGGATTGCAGAGACCCAGTACTTC. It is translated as CAWGGGLAGGIAETQYF.

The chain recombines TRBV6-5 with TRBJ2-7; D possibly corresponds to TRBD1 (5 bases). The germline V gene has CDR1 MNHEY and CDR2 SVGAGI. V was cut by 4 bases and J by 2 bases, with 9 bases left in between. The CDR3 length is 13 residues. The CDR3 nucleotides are TGTGCCAGCAGTTCCCCAGGGACCTACGAGCAGTACTTC. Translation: CASSSPGTYEQYF.